The 20 T cell receptor beta chains below all came from one sample that was sequenced in a study of T cells in Graves' hyperthyroidism and ophthalmopathy. Amplified regions were TCR beta CDR3 sequences from RNA transcripts. The TCR CDR3 first-round RT-PCR relied on the HTBI primer set. TCRdb reprocessed the multiplex PCR reads with MiXCR, giving one entry per CDR3 protein. The sample lists 250,000 or so distinct CDR3 sequences, roughly 15% seen once, with approximately 30% in the top ten. Sequenced sample: blood. Receptor source: a young woman with Graves' ophthalmopathy.

This clonotype was observed at least ten times. The chain links TRBV15 to TRBJ2-2; perhaps TRBD2 as D (5 bases). CDR1 and CDR2 from the germline V gene are LNHNV and YYDKDF (reference sequence). This CDR3 is 15 amino acids long. Trimming left V 0 bases short and J 1 base short, with 6 bases between. CDR3 bases: TGTGCCACCAGCAGAGATGCGGGGAACACCGGGGAGCTGTTTTTT. Translation: CATSRDAGNTGELFF.

Comments on this clonotype: A much larger clonotype is one base distant, so this may be a read error. The J gene is TRBJ1-2, the V gene TRBV7-9; D remains unclear. V lost 6 bases and J 8 bases, leaving 16 bases between the germline ends. The CDR3 is 13 amino acids. Germline V gene lookup returns CDR1 SEHNR and CDR2 FQNEAQ (reference sequence). This chain's CDR3 is CASRPLRLGGYTF. As DNA, the CDR3 is TGTGCCAGCAGGCCCCTCCGTCTGGGAGGCTACACCTTC.

This clonotype was detected ten times or more. V gene TRBV12-3 or TRBV12-4 combines with J gene TRBJ2-1; 7 nucleotides match TRBD1. V was clipped by 3 bases and J by 1 base; unmatched bases: 6. The CDR3 contains 16 residues. As DNA, the CDR3 is TGTGCCAGCAGTTTTTCCGGCAGGGGGTCCTACAATGAGCAGTTCTTC. Translation: CASSFSGRGSYNEQFF.

This clonotype was detected ten times or more. The chain combines TRBV6-2 or TRBV6-3 with TRBJ2-5; TRBD1 aligns across 9 bases. The junction had 4 bases not matched to a gene; V was cut back by 4 bases and J by 4 bases. The CDR3 totals 14 residues. Looked up from germline, CDR1 is MNHEY and CDR2 is SVGEGT. CDR3 region: CASSSRTGVETQYF. CDR3 coding DNA: TGTGCCAGCAGTTCCCGGACAGGGGTAGAGACCCAGTACTTC.

This clonotype was detected only a few times. The V gene is TRBV7-2, the J gene TRBJ2-1; D is unresolved. Germline V CDR1 and CDR2: SGHTA, FQGNSA. The CDR3 spans 13 residues. Trimming left V 5 bases short and J 7 bases short, with 12 bases between. The chain's CDR3 is CASSRIGRNEQFF. DNA of the CDR3: TGTGCCAGCAGCCGGATAGGTCGGAATGAGCAGTTCTTC.

The chain is built from TRBV11-2 and TRBJ2-5; TRBD1 agrees at 9 bases. After removal of 4 bases from V and 0 bases from J, the junction contained 6 bases not matched to a gene. Germline CDR1 and CDR2: SGHAT and FQNNGV. The CDR3 consists of 16 residues. The CDR3 region is CASSSTGTGYQETQYF. In DNA, the CDR3 is TGTGCCAGCAGCTCAACCGGGACAGGGTACCAAGAGACCCAGTACTTC.

This clonotype came up many times. J is TRBJ2-7 and V is TRBV30; 7 bases match TRBD1. The CDR3 runs to 13 residues. Germline V CDR1 and CDR2: GTSNPN, SVGIG (reference sequence). V trimming: 1 base; J trimming: 3 bases; junction bases outside the gene matches: 3. CDR3 sequence: CAWSEDRSYEQYF. CDR3 bases: TGTGCCTGGAGTGAGGACAGGAGCTACGAGCAGTACTTC.

This clonotype was found many times. The chain is built from TRBV14 and TRBJ2-2, with D perhaps matching TRBD2 (5 bases). Germline V gives CDR1 SGHDN, CDR2 FVKESK. V lost 5 bases and J lost 4, with 8 bases in between. This CDR3 spans 13 amino acids. CDR3 residues: CASSWRVTGELFF. The CDR3 DNA reads as TGTGCCAGCAGCTGGCGGGTCACCGGGGAGCTGTTTTTT. The full variable domain, rest sourced from reference TRBV14 and TRBJ2-2, is EAGVTQFPSHSVIEKGQTVTLRCDPISGHDNLYWYRRVMGKEIKFLLHFVKESKQDESGMPNNRFLAERTGGTYSTLKVQPAELEDSGVYFCASSWRVTGELFFGEGSRLTVL.

The chain joins TRBV4-2 to TRBJ2-3; a possible D gene is TRBD1 (6 bases). Germline lookup yields CDR1 LGHNA and CDR2 YNFKEQ. The CDR3 is made up of 14 amino acids. Between the trimmed V and J ends, which lost 5 bases and 6 bases, there was a span of 15 bases. The CDR3 is CASSGRTDRDTQYF. The CDR3 nucleotides are TGTGCCAGCAGCGGTCGGACCGACAGGGATACGCAGTATTTT.

This clonotype came up many times. The V gene is TRBV18, the J gene TRBJ1-2, with no clear D. Germline loops: CDR1 KGHSH, CDR2 LQKENI. This CDR3 region has 13 residues. The ends were cut back, 6 bases at V and 3 bases at J, with 11 bases in the middle. The chain's CDR3 is CASSPRQHYGYTF. CDR3 sequence (DNA): TGTGCCAGCTCTCCAAGGCAGCACTATGGCTACACCTTC.

This clonotype occurred many times. The chain uses TRBV5-1 and TRBJ2-3; D is unclear. CDR3 size: 15 residues. Germline values: CDR1 SGHRS, CDR2 YFSETQ. Trimming took 1 base from V and 1 from J, leaving 10 bases between them. This CDR3 reads CASSLRSDRTDTQYF. The DNA of the CDR3 is TGCGCCAGCAGCTTGCGCAGCGACCGCACAGATACGCAGTATTTT.

This clonotype was seen ten or more times. This chain joins TRBV27 and TRBJ2-6, with TRBD1 identical over 11 bases. CDR3 length: 18 residues. Trimming at V came to 3 bases and at J to 0 bases, leaving 4 bases not matched to a gene. Germline lookup yields CDR1 MNHEY and CDR2 SMNVEV (reference sequence). CDR3 amino acids: CASSLRGTGGSGANVLTF. In DNA form, the CDR3 reads TGTGCCAGCAGTTTGAGGGGGACAGGGGGCTCTGGGGCCAACGTCCTGACTTTC.

The sample holds many counts of this clonotype. The chain is built from TRBV30 and TRBJ1-3; the D is unclear. CDR1 is GTSNPN, CDR2 SVGIG, per germline (reference sequence). V shed 0 bases and J shed 3 bases, with 9 bases lying between them. The CDR3 has 14 residues. CDR3 coding DNA: TGTGCCTGGAGTGTCCTGGGAGGTGGAAACACCATATATTTT. Protein sequence: CAWSVLGGGNTIYF.

The chain has TRBV28 and TRBJ2-5, with D tentatively TRBD1 (6 bases). V was cut by 7 bases and J by 5 bases, with 17 bases left in between. CDR3 size: 14 residues. CDR1 MDHEN and CDR2 SYDVKM come from the germline V gene. The CDR3 bases are TGTGCCAGCACGCGGACAGAGCCTTTCGAGACCCAGTACTTC. It yields the protein CASTRTEPFETQYF.

This clonotype was detected many times. The chain employs TRBV6-2 or TRBV6-3 and TRBJ2-7; D is ambiguous. The germline V gene encodes CDR1 MNHEY and CDR2 SVGEGT. The V and J ends lost 0 bases and 2 bases respectively, with 11 bases between them. The length of the CDR3 is 15 residues. For the CDR3, the DNA is TGTGCCAGCAGTTACTCAGGCTTTCTACCCTACGAGCAGTACTTC. Protein sequence: CASSYSGFLPYEQYF.

Remarks on this clonotype: A read error may account for a junction end that differs from germline. The chain joins TRBV7-3 to TRBJ2-2; TRBD2 matches at 14 bases. Germline assignment: CDR1 SGHTA and CDR2 FQGTGA. The CDR3 has 18 residues. The CDR3 DNA is TGTGCTAGCAGCTTCCCGGGACTAGCGGGGGCGTGGACCGGGGAGCTGTTTTTT. Translating gives CASSFPGLAGAWTGELFF. The complete variable domain, with remaining parts taken from reference TRBV7-3 and TRBJ2-2, reads GAGVSQTPSNKVTEKGKYVELRCDPISGHTALYWYRQSLGQGPEFLIYFQGTGAADDSGLPNDRFFAVRPEGSVSTLKIQRTERGDSAVYLCASSFPGLAGAWTGELFFGEGSRLTVL.

This sequence joins TRBV11-2 and TRBJ2-1; 9 bases match TRBD2. Germline lookup yields CDR1 SGHAT and CDR2 FQNNGV. CDR3 length equals 21 residues. The ends lost 0 bases at V and 6 bases at J; junction bases unmatched: 21. The CDR3 loop is CASSLDHGLAGPGGRGNEQFF. The CDR3 coding sequence is TGTGCCAGCAGCTTAGATCACGGGCTAGCGGGACCGGGCGGGAGGGGCAATGAGCAGTTCTTC.

In its sample, this clonotype was seen many times. The rearrangement links TRBV7-8 to TRBJ2-5; the D is unclear. The CDR3 has 14 residues. With 1 base removed from V and 4 bases from J, the gap between germline ends came to 10 bases. The germline V gene encodes CDR1 SGHVS and CDR2 FQNEAQ. CDR3: CASSLGEGRETQYF. CDR3 coding DNA: TGTGCCAGCAGCTTAGGTGAAGGGCGAGAGACCCAGTACTTC.

This clonotype appeared many times. The CDR3 loop is CSVAPGTPYEQYF. The CDR3 nucleotides are TGCAGCGTTGCCCCCGGGACGCCCTACGAGCAGTACTTC. The J gene is TRBJ2-7, the V gene TRBV29-1; D could derive from TRBD1 or TRBD2 (5 bases each). The CDR3 has 13 amino acids. Between the trimmed V and J ends, which lost 4 bases and 2 bases, there was a span of 12 bases. Germline lookup yields CDR1 SQVTM and CDR2 ANQGSEA.

The rearrangement uses TRBV7-2 and TRBJ2-1; D ambiguous. The germline gives CDR1 SGHTA, CDR2 FQGNSA. V was shortened by 5 bases and J by 7 bases, with 9 bases between the two germline ends. CDR3 length equals 12 residues. CDR3 sequence: CASSRIANEQFF. Written as DNA, the CDR3 is TGTGCCAGCAGCCGCATTGCAAATGAGCAGTTCTTC.